Each of the 23 T cell receptor beta chains below was sequenced from the same sample in a study of regulatory T cells in long-lasting Graves disease. Indicated time point: persistent/refractory GD, antithyroid drugs over 5 years with positive TRAb. Extracted PBMC RNA gave rise to the TCR library. According to the study, TCR beta libraries were built with iRepertoire HTBI primers and CDR3-region Arm-PCR. TCRdb used MiXCR to reprocess the multiplex PCR reads, holding one entry per CDR3 protein. The table shows fewer than 400,000 distinct CDR3 sequences, with less than 20% occurring only once. The sample was peripheral blood mononuclear cells (PBMCs), taken when the disease was refractory, from a patient treated with antithyroid drugs. These receptors all stem from a female donor with Graves disease.

The V and J genes are TRBV3-1 and TRBJ1-1, with TRBD1 matching 7 bases. The CDR3 runs to 16 residues. V trimming: 2 bases; J trimming: 4 bases; junction bases outside the gene matches: 10. Germline CDR1 LGHDT, CDR2 YNNKEL (reference sequence). Here the CDR3 DNA reads TGTGCCAGCAGCCAACGAACCAACAGGGGAGGCACTGAAGCTTTCTTT. It yields the protein CASSQRTNRGGTEAFF.

The gene calls are TRBV29-1 and TRBJ2-7, with 8 positions matching TRBD2. After removal of 3 bases from V and 8 bases from J, the junction contained 6 bases not matched to a gene. CDR1 and CDR2 from the germline V gene are SQVTM and ANQGSEA. The CDR3 is 12 residues long. In nucleotides, the CDR3 is TGCAGCGTTGAGGGACTAGAGGGCAAGCAGTACTTC. It codes for CSVEGLEGKQYF.

The chain employs TRBV6-1 and TRBJ2-7, with D possibly matching TRBD2 (6 bases). Germline assignment: CDR1 MNHNS and CDR2 SASEGT. There are 12 residues in the CDR3. V was cut by 8 bases and J by 3 bases, with 11 bases left in between. The CDR3 region has the DNA TGTGCCAGCGGGCCGACTAGCTACGAGCAGTACTTC. This encodes CASGPTSYEQYF.

This clonotype has ten or more counts. V gene TRBV2 combines with J gene TRBJ1-2; TRBD1 matches 7 bases. The CDR3 consists of 12 residues. The V and J ends lost 5 bases and 6 bases, in that order; junction bases with no gene match: 3. CDR1 SNHLY and CDR2 FYNNEI come from the germline V gene. As DNA, the CDR3 is TGTGCCAGCAGTCCTGGACAGGATGGCTACACCTTC. This gives the protein CASSPGQDGYTF. The full variable domain, its missing parts supplied by reference TRBV2 and TRBJ1-2, is EPEVTQTPSHQVTQMGQEVILRCVPISNHLYFYWYRQILGQKVEFLVSFYNNEISEKSEIFDDQFSVERPDGSNFTLKIRSTKLEDSAMYFCASSPGQDGYTFGSGTRLTVV.

This clonotype was seen ten or more times. The chain uses TRBV7-9 and TRBJ1-4, with D perhaps TRBD1 (5 bases). Germline values: CDR1 SEHNR, CDR2 FQNEAQ (reference sequence). Trimming removed 3 bases from V and 6 bases from J, with 14 bases in between. The CDR3 totals 15 residues. The CDR3 DNA follows: TGTGCCAGCAGCTTGGAGAGTAGGGGTTATGAAAAACTGTTTTTT. This translates into CASSLESRGYEKLFF.

The chain has TRBV27 and TRBJ2-1, with 7 bases matching TRBD1. The CDR3 loop spans 14 amino acids. Germline trimming cut 3 bases from V and 4 bases from J; bases unmatched to any gene: 3. Germline V gene lookup returns CDR1 MNHEY and CDR2 SMNVEV (reference sequence). CDR3 residues: CASSLGDSYNEQFF. CDR3 coding DNA: TGTGCCAGCAGTTTGGGGGACAGTTACAATGAGCAGTTCTTC.

The V call is TRBV28, the J call TRBJ2-1, with D perhaps given as TRBD1 or TRBD2 (7 bases each). Trimming left V 6 bases short and J 2 bases short, with 20 bases between. This CDR3 region has 17 residues. Germline V gene sequence: CDR1 MDHEN, CDR2 SYDVKM. The CDR3 DNA is TGTGCCAGCAGCCCAGGGGGGGGGACTAATGCCTACAATGAGCAGTTCTTC. Protein sequence: CASSPGGGTNAYNEQFF.

This clonotype was observed at least ten times. CDR3 DNA sequence: TGTGCCAGCAGTTTAAGCCAGGACCTCTCCTACAATGAGCAGTTCTTC. Translated: CASSLSQDLSYNEQFF. V usage is TRBV28 and J usage is TRBJ2-1; D ambiguous. The length of the CDR3 is 16 residues. Germline V CDR1 and CDR2: MDHEN, SYDVKM. Trimming left V 2 bases short and J 0 bases short, with 11 bases between. The full variable domain, its missing parts supplied by reference TRBV28 and TRBJ2-1, is DVKVTQSSRYLVKRTGEKVFLECVQDMDHENMFWYRQDPGLGLRLIYFSYDVKMKEKGDIPEGYSVSREKKERFSLILESASTNQTSMYLCASSLSQDLSYNEQFFGPGTRLTVL.

This chain joins TRBV7-9 and TRBJ2-1; 12 positions match TRBD2. This CDR3 spans 15 amino acids. Looked up from germline, CDR1 is SEHNR and CDR2 is FQNEAQ (reference sequence). V shed 8 bases and J 8 bases; nucleotides not matched to a gene: 10. CDR3 in DNA: TGTGCCAGCCTCGACCCCAGGACTAGCGGGGATGAGCAGTTCTTC. Its protein product is CASLDPRTSGDEQFF.

This clonotype was counted at least ten times. The chain combines TRBV10-1 with TRBJ1-1, with a weak D call TRBD1 (5 bases). Germline CDR1 and CDR2: WNHNN and SYGVQD (reference sequence). This CDR3 is built from 12 residues. V lost 4 bases and J lost 7, with 10 bases in between. CDR3 DNA sequence: TGCGCCAGCAGTGGACCCACAGGTGAAGCTTTCTTT. This sequence encodes CASSGPTGEAFF.

This clonotype was observed many times. In DNA, the CDR3 is TGCAGTGCTAGCAGGTACGGGAGGAGGGCGAACACTGAAGCTTTCTTT. As protein: CSASRYGRRANTEAFF. This chain connects TRBV20-1 to TRBJ1-1; D not certain. Germline CDR1 DFQATT, CDR2 SNEGSKA (reference sequence). This CDR3 has 16 amino acids. The V and J ends lost 3 bases and 1 base respectively, with 18 bases between them.

This clonotype was seen a handful of times. This chain joins TRBV19 and TRBJ1-1; 7 bases are a match to TRBD1. The germline V gene has CDR1 LNHDA and CDR2 SQIVND (reference sequence). The CDR3 sequence is 13 residues long. With V trimmed by 5 bases and J by 4 bases, 4 bases remained unmatched. As DNA, the CDR3 is TGTGCCAGTAGTGTGTACAGGGGCACTGAAGCTTTCTTT. It yields the protein CASSVYRGTEAFF. The full variable domain, its missing parts supplied by reference TRBV19 and TRBJ1-1, is DGGITQSPKYLFRKEGQNVTLSCEQNLNHDAMYWYRQDPGQGLRLIYYSQIVNDFQKGDIAEGYSVSREKKESFPLTVTSAQKNPTAFYLCASSVYRGTEAFFGQGTRLTVV.

This clonotype has only a few counts. The V and J genes are TRBV11-2 and TRBJ2-7; a possible D gene is TRBD2 (6 bases). Between the trimmed V and J ends, which lost 5 bases and 9 bases, there was a span of 32 bases. This CDR3 spans 18 amino acids. In germline, CDR1 is SGHAT, CDR2 FQNNGV. Here the CDR3 reads CASSPSYRTRLVRRGQYF. Written as DNA, the CDR3 is TGTGCCAGCAGCCCCAGTTACAGGACAAGACTAGTCCGACGTGGGCAGTACTTC.

Concerning this clonotype itself: A much larger clonotype is one base distant, so this may be a read error. The V gene is TRBV24-1, the J gene TRBJ2-2; 9 nucleotides align to TRBD1. Germline V gives CDR1 KGHDR, CDR2 SFDVKD. The CDR3 consists of 14 residues. CDR3 sequence: CATSKDRGTGEMFF. The CDR3, as DNA: TGTGCCACCAGTAAGGACAGGGGAACCGGGGAGATGTTTTTT.

The table lists this clonotype with many counts. The genes are TRBV2 and TRBJ1-2, with TRBD1 matching 9 bases. CDR1 is SNHLY, CDR2 FYNNEI, per germline. J lost 6 bases, V lost 0 bases, and 5 bases had no gene match. The CDR3 covers 15 residues. The CDR3 here is CASSEAPGQGNGYTF. Here the CDR3 DNA reads TGTGCCAGCAGTGAAGCTCCGGGACAGGGAAATGGCTACACCTTC. Full variable domain (outside the CDR3, taken from reference TRBV2 and TRBJ1-2): EPEVTQTPSHQVTQMGQEVILRCVPISNHLYFYWYRQILGQKVEFLVSFYNNEISEKSEIFDDQFSVERPDGSNFTLKIRSTKLEDSAMYFCASSEAPGQGNGYTFGSGTRLTVV.

This clonotype has ten or more counts. This CDR3 reads CASSLEGSRYGYTF. CDR3 DNA sequence: TGCGCCAGCAGCTTGGAGGGCAGTCGCTATGGCTACACCTTC. This sequence joins TRBV5-1 and TRBJ1-2; D remains ambiguous. This CDR3 is 14 amino acids long. Between the trimmed V and J ends, which lost 0 bases and 4 bases, there was a span of 10 bases. The germline V gene encodes CDR1 SGHRS and CDR2 YFSETQ.

The table lists this clonotype with a few counts. A much larger clone lies a single base off, so this may be a read error. This chain connects TRBV6-1 to TRBJ2-7; D unresolved. The ends were cut back, 6 bases at V and 1 base at J, with 13 bases in the middle. Germline assignment: CDR1 MNHNS and CDR2 SASEGT. CDR3 length equals 14 residues. CDR3 region: CASRWMCGSYEQYF. The CDR3 DNA sequence: TGTGCCAGCAGGTGGATGTGTGGATCCTACGAGCAGTACTTC.

This clonotype was observed a few times. The chain uses TRBV6-1 and TRBJ2-7; D is uncertain. The CDR3 runs to 13 residues. Germline V gene sequence: CDR1 MNHNS, CDR2 SASEGT. The V gene lost 6 bases and the J gene lost 3 bases, with 12 bases spanning the gap. As DNA, the CDR3 is TGTGCCAGCAGCATCAAGGGTCACTACGAGCAGTACTTC. It translates to CASSIKGHYEQYF.

The gene calls are TRBV7-9 and TRBJ2-5; 9 bases are a match to TRBD2. Trimming removed 2 bases from V and 5 bases from J; junction bases left unmatched: 9. Germline-derived CDR1 and CDR2 are SEHNR and FQNEAQ (reference sequence). The CDR3 spans 16 residues. As DNA, the CDR3 is TGTGCCAGCAGCTTACGCCTAGCGGGGCCCGGGGAGACCCAGTACTTC. This codes for CASSLRLAGPGETQYF.

CDR3 DNA sequence: TGTGCCAGCAGACTGGGACTAGCAGGGTCCGGGGAGCTGTTTTTT. Translated: CASRLGLAGSGELFF. The gene calls are TRBV6-1 and TRBJ2-2; 9 bases fit TRBD2. Germline CDR1 is MNHNS and CDR2 is SASEGT. This CDR3 is built from 15 residues. The V and J ends lost 6 bases and 6 bases, in that order; junction bases with no gene match: 8.

The chain is built from TRBV25-1 and TRBJ2-1, with a tentative D call TRBD1 (5 bases). Germline V gene data show CDR1 as MGHDK and CDR2 as SYGVNS. This CDR3 region has 15 residues. The germline V and J ends were trimmed by 3 bases and 8 bases, with 17 bases remaining between them. DNA for the CDR3: TGTGCCAGCAGTGATAGGGGTACTTTTTCGGATGAGCAGTTCTTC. Amino acid sequence: CASSDRGTFSDEQFF.

CDR3 in DNA: TGCGCCAGCAGCTTGTGGGGGAGCACTGGTGGAAACACCATATATTTT. Protein sequence: CASSLWGSTGGNTIYF. This chain links TRBV5-1 with TRBJ1-3; the D gene is possibly TRBD1 (5 bases). CDR3 length: 16 amino acids. V was shortened by 1 base and J by 3 bases, with 14 bases between the two germline ends. In germline, CDR1 is SGHRS, CDR2 YFSETQ.

This clonotype was seen more than once but under ten times. V and J are TRBV25-1 and TRBJ1-1, with TRBD1 identical over 11 bases. The V gene's germline CDR1 is MGHDK and CDR2 SYGVNS. J gave up 1 base and V 3 bases, and 4 bases lay outside the gene matches. The CDR3 contains 16 residues. CDR3 sequence reads: CASSDWTGGENTEAFF. CDR3 in DNA: TGTGCCAGCAGTGATTGGACAGGGGGCGAGAACACTGAAGCTTTCTTT.